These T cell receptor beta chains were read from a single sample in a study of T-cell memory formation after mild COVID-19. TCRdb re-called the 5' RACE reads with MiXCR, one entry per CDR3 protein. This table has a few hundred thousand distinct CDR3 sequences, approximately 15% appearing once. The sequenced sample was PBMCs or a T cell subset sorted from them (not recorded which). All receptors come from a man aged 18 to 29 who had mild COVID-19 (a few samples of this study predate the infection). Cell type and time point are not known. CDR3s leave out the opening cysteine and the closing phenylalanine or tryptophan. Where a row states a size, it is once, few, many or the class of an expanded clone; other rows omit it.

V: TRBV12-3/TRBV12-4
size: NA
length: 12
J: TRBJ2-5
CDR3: ATRRGDAVRTQY

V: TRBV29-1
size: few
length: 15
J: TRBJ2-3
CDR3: SAGLAGGPYETDTQY

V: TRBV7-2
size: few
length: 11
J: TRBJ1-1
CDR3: AVTPTAGTEAF

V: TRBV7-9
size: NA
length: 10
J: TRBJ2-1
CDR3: ASSLGAEEQF

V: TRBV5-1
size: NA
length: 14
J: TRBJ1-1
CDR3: ASSLPTGEGGTEAF

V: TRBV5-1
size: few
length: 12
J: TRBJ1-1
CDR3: ASTNGYIGFEAF

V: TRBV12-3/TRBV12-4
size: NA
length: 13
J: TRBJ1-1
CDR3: ASSSDREGGTEAF

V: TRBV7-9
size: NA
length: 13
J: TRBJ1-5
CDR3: ASSFIGTGDQPQH

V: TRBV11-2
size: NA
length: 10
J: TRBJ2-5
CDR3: ASSIPQGTQY

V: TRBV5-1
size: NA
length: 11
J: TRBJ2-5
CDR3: ASSSASQETQY

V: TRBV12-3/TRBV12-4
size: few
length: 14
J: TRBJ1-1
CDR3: ASTLRVGAVNTEAF

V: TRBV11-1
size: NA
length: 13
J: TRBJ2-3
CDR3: ASSVTGPPGDTQY

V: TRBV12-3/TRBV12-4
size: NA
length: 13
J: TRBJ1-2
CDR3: ASSLSNGANYGYT

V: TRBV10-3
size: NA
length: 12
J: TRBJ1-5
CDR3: AISDPGQGQPKH

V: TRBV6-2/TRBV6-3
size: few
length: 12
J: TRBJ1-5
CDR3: ASKQGASNQPQH

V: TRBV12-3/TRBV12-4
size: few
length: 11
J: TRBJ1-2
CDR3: ASRKIQGTGYT

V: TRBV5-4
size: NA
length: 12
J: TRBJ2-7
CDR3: ASGRGQSAHEQY

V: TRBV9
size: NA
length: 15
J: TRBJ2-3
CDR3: ASSPPPGLAGTDTQY

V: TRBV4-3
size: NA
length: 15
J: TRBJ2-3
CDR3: ASSQDRPGSSTDTQY

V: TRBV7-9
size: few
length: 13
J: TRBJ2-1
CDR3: ASSKRDRSYNEQF

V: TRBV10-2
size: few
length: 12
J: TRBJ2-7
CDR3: ASNRQGPTYEQY

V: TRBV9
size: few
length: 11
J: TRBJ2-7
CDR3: ASSATTSYEQY

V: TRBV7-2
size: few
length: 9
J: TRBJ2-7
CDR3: ASSLVGGPY

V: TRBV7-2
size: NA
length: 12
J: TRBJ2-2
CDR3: ASSGGQYTGELF

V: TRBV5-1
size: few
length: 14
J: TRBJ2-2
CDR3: ASSPGQGVNTGELF

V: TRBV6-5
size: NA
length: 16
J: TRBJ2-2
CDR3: ASSYSAWQGGGTGELF

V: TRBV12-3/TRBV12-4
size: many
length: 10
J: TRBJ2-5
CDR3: ASSAPMGAQY

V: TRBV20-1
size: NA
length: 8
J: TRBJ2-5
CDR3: SAQTGTQY

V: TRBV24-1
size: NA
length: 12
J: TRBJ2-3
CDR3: ATSHGTHFDTQY

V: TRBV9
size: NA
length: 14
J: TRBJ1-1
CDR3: ASSTYSWVGFTEAF

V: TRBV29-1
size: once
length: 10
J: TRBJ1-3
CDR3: SVRKSGNTIY

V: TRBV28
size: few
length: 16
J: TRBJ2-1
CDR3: ASSSREGTSGFYNEQF

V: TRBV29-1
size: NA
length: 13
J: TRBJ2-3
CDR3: SVDLVLLGTDTQY

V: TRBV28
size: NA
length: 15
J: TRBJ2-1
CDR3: ASSPQGGTATINEQF

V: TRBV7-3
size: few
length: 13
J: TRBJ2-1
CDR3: ASSLLGGEYNEQF

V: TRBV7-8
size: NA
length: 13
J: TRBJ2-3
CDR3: ASKPRRTVTDTQY

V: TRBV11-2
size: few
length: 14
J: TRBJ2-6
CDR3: ASSLGKGTGANVLT

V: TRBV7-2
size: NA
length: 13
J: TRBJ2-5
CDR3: ASSLEVGAYGTQY

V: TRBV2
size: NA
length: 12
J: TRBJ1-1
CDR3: ASSEQGARTEAF

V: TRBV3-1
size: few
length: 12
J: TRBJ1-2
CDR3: ASSPAGSPYGYT

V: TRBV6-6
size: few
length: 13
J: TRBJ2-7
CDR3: ATHLATVYTYEQY

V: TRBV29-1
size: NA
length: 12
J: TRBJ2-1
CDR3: SGTNRGLDNEQF

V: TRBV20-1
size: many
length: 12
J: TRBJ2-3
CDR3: SARDSGVTDTQY

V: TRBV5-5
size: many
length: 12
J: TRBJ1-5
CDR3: ASSLERGGQPQH

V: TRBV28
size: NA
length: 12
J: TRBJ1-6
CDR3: ASGQGQPGAPLH

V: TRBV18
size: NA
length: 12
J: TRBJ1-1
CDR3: ASSQDRSEYQAF

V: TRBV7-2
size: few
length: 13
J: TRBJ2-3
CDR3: ASSPVGGRADTQY

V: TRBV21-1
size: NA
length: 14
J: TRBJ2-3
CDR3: ASSRRSSGGSNTQY

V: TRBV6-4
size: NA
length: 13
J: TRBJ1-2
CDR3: ASSFRLHLNYGYT

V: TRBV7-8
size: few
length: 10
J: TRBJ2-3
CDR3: ASSPRLDTQY